This T cell receptor (beta chain) is from a study of shared clonotypes between healthy human individuals. This CDR3 has 15 residues. Per the germline V gene, CDR1 is SGHTS and CDR2 is YDEGEE. The V gene lost 2 bases and the J gene lost 4 bases, with 13 bases spanning the gap. Libraries were prepared by immunoSEQ multiplex PCR; TCRdb keeps only in-frame clonotypes and omits some of them. The sample has about 1.1 million clones, 78% seen once; the top ten hold 0.55% to 0.7%. The TCR comes from a young man in good health. Some clones in this sample may be carry-over from other donors' samples. Source material: memory CD4+ T cells from PBMCs. Sample subset: CD45RA-negative fraction. This sequence joins TRBV5-8 and TRBJ1-5, with D possibly matching TRBD1 (6 bases). As DNA, the CDR3 is TGTGCCAGCAGCTTAAGGGGAGGGGGAAATCAGCCCCAGCATTTT. Protein: CASSLRGGGNQPQHF.